This T cell receptor beta chain appears in the sequencing data of a study of a mutant IDH1 vaccine in newly diagnosed glioma. Concerning this clone itself: The target antigen is unknown.

Per the germline V gene, CDR1 is SNHLY and CDR2 is FYNNEI. The junction had 5 bases not matched to a gene; V was cut back by 7 bases and J by 3 bases. The CDR3 is 14 residues long. Assay: immunoSEQ multiplex PCR; the TCRdb copy retains only in-frame clones and omits some. Among roughly 35,000 clones listed, approximately 86% were seen once. As for time point: baseline, week 1 (first vaccination visit). Stated treatment: pre-vaccination baseline after standard-of-care therapy. General observations from the study: Vaccination elicited immune responses in approximately 93% of patients.

The V and J genes are TRBV2 and TRBJ1-4, with 7 nucleotides matching TRBD1. The starting material was PBMCs, obtained from a glioma patient treated with radiotherapy, temozolomide or both. This TCR was recovered from a woman between 40 and 55 years old with glioma. The DNA for the CDR3 is TGTGCCAGCAAGCCCGGGACAGCTAATGAAAAACTGTTTTTT. Amino acid sequence: CASKPGTANEKLFF.